Following are 2 T cell receptor beta chains from one sample sequenced in a study of blood T cells in healthy people across ages. It was with a sample-barcoded 5' primer and a J-beta primer mix that a second PCR of roughly 7 to 12 cycles was run. Using its own MiXCR run on the 5' RACE reads, TCRdb lists one record per CDR3 protein. This table holds 1.5 million to 1.8 million distinct CDR3 sequences, 35% to 45% found once. The source material was blood. These receptors originate from a woman in her late teens or twenties in good health.

Many counts were recorded for this clonotype. The rearrangement joins TRBV4-1 to TRBJ2-5; a possible D gene is TRBD1 (5 bases). Germline-derived CDR1 and CDR2 are MGHRA and YSYEKL. The V gene lost 4 bases and the J gene lost 11 bases, with 26 bases spanning the gap. The CDR3 contains 16 residues. The CDR3 DNA reads TGCGCCAGCAGCCGTTCTGGGGCAGGGATATTGCGTGAGCAGTACTTC. This gives the protein CASSRSGAGILREQYF.

This clonotype was picked up a small number of times. CDR3 in DNA: TGTGCCAGCAGCCCCCGTCAGGCGCCATACAATGAGCAGTTCTTC. It codes for CASSPRQAPYNEQFF. The chain has TRBV7-2 and TRBJ2-1; D remains unclear. Per germline, CDR1 SGHTA and CDR2 FQGNSA. CDR3 length equals 15 residues. V was cut by 5 bases and J by 4 bases, with 15 bases left in between.